The 28 T cell receptor beta chains below come from one sample, sequenced in a study of T cells in Graves' hyperthyroidism and ophthalmopathy. TCR beta CDR3 regions were amplified from RNA. The HTBI primer set was used in a first-round RT-PCR of the TCR CDR3. Each CDR3 protein gets one entry after TCRdb re-called the multiplex PCR reads with MiXCR. This repertoire shows 600,000 to 700,000 distinct CDR3 sequences, roughly 14% found once; its top ten account for around 4.5%. The sample taken for sequencing was blood. These TCRs come from a woman in her 40s with Graves' ophthalmopathy.

This chain uses TRBV2 with TRBJ1-3, with 7 bases that match TRBD1. The CDR3 spans 15 residues. Germline CDR1 reads SNHLY; CDR2 reads FYNNEI. After removal of 6 bases from V and 4 bases from J, the junction contained 9 bases not matched to a gene. CDR3 loop: CASRKDRRFGNTIYF. CDR3 DNA: TGTGCCAGCAGGAAGGACAGGCGATTCGGAAACACCATATATTTT.

This clonotype was seen at least ten times. This chain connects TRBV20-1 to TRBJ1-1; possibly TRBD1 for D (6 bases). Germline lookup yields CDR1 DFQATT and CDR2 SNEGSKA (reference sequence). The CDR3 loop spans 15 amino acids. Trimming removed 0 bases at V and 0 bases at J, with 11 bases between. CDR3 bases: TGCAGTGCTAGAGACACAGGGAAAATGAACACTGAAGCTTTCTTT. This encodes CSARDTGKMNTEAFF.

This clonotype was found many times. V usage is TRBV27 and J usage is TRBJ2-7, with D perhaps matching TRBD1 or TRBD2 (5 bases each). The CDR3 contains 17 residues. In germline, CDR1 is MNHEY, CDR2 SMNVEV (reference sequence). V was pared by 3 bases and J by 1 base, with 19 bases between. CDR3 sequence reads: CASSFGAMWRRSYEQYF. The DNA of the CDR3 is TGTGCCAGCAGTTTCGGGGCCATGTGGAGACGATCCTACGAGCAGTACTTC.

This clonotype was picked up many times. CDR3 in amino acids: CASSDGYRVMGYTF. The DNA of the CDR3 is TGTGCCAGCAGTGACGGTTACAGGGTTATGGGCTACACCTTC. The V call is TRBV2, the J call TRBJ1-2, with D possibly matching TRBD1 (6 bases). V lost 3 bases to trimming and J lost 8 bases, with 16 bases between them. This CDR3 spans 14 amino acids. Per the germline V gene, CDR1 is SNHLY and CDR2 is FYNNEI.

This clonotype was observed once. The chain couples TRBV20-1 to TRBJ2-5, with no clear D. This CDR3 contains 14 residues. Trimming removed 4 bases from V and 6 bases from J, with 18 bases in between. Germline V gene data show CDR1 as DFQATT and CDR2 as SNEGSKA (reference sequence). DNA of the CDR3: TGCAGTGCTAAGCCCGTCGAGGTTCGAAAGACCCAGTACTTC. Residues: CSAKPVEVRKTQYF.

This clonotype was seen ten or more times. The chain employs TRBV13 and TRBJ2-5; D unresolved. Germline V gene data show CDR1 as PRHDT and CDR2 as FYEKMQ (reference sequence). Trimming shortened V by 6 bases and J by 7 bases, and 21 bases separated the two germline ends. The CDR3 totals 15 residues. The CDR3 DNA is TGTGCCAGCAGACAATCCGCGGCCCCCCGTGGGACCCAGTACTTC. It is translated as CASRQSAAPRGTQYF. Using reference TRBV13 and TRBJ2-5 for the parts outside the CDR3, the full variable domain is AAGVIQSPRHLIKEKRETATLKCYPIPRHDTVYWYQQGPGQDPQFLISFYEKMQSDKGSIPDRFSAQQFSDYHSELNMSSLELGDSALYFCASRQSAAPRGTQYFGPGTRLLVL.

This clonotype was counted only a few times. The V and J genes are TRBV6-1 and TRBJ1-5; D unresolved. The CDR3 has 13 amino acids. Trimming pared 3 bases from V and 4 bases from J, leaving 7 bases between. Per germline, CDR1 MNHNS and CDR2 SASEGT. This CDR3 is CASSEFDNQPQHF. In DNA form, the CDR3 reads TGTGCCAGCAGTGAGTTTGATAATCAGCCCCAGCATTTT.

This clonotype was counted between two and nine times. The chain uses TRBV7-6 and TRBJ2-2; the match to TRBD1 covers 7 bases. The CDR3 has 16 amino acids. Losses at the gene ends were 5 bases for V and 3 bases for J; bases not matched to a gene: 9. Germline CDR1 and CDR2: SGHVS and FNYEAQ. The CDR3 nucleotides read TGTGCCAGCAGCGCTCGACAGGGTACGGACACCGGGGAGCTGTTTTTT. It yields the protein CASSARQGTDTGELFF.

The chain joins TRBV19 to TRBJ1-5; 7 bases map to TRBD1. Germline V gene sequence: CDR1 LNHDA, CDR2 SQIVND (reference sequence). V gave up 3 bases and J gave up 1 base; unmatched junction bases: 3. The CDR3 length is 15 residues. The chain's CDR3 is CASSMTGQSNQPQHF. In DNA form, the CDR3 reads TGTGCCAGTAGTATGACAGGGCAGAGCAATCAGCCCCAGCATTTT. The full variable domain, completed using reference TRBV19 and TRBJ1-5, is DGGITQSPKYLFRKEGQNVTLSCEQNLNHDAMYWYRQDPGQGLRLIYYSQIVNDFQKGDIAEGYSVSREKKESFPLTVTSAQKNPTAFYLCASSMTGQSNQPQHFGDGTRLSIL.

This clonotype was seen ten or more times. J is TRBJ2-7 and V is TRBV7-2; 8 bases are shared with TRBD1. Losses at the gene ends were 0 bases for V and 3 bases for J; bases not matched to a gene: 7. The length of the CDR3 is 16 residues. In germline, CDR1 is SGHTA, CDR2 FQGNSA. The CDR3 region has the DNA TGTGCCAGCAGCTTAGCGGGGGCGACAGGGGACTACGAGCAGTACTTC. Translating it yields CASSLAGATGDYEQYF.

Ten or more counts support this clonotype. The chain carries TRBV20-1 and TRBJ1-1; D is possibly TRBD1 (5 bases). Germline V lookup: CDR1 DFQATT, CDR2 SNEGSKA (reference sequence). V gave up 6 bases and J gave up 5 bases, with 13 bases separating them. This CDR3 spans 12 amino acids. The CDR3 nucleotides read TGCAGTGCCGAGGGTGGGGGGACTGAAGCTTTCTTT. Translated: CSAEGGGTEAFF.

The table lists this clonotype with a few counts. The germline gene is not matched at one end of the junction; a read error may be the cause. V gene TRBV12-3 or TRBV12-4 combines with J gene TRBJ1-1, with a weak D call TRBD1 (5 bases). CDR3 size: 13 residues. CDR3 nucleotides: TGTGCCAGCAGCGGGACGGGAAGCACTGAAGCTCTCTTT. It is translated as CASSGTGSTEALF.

In its sample, this clonotype was seen many times. This chain connects TRBV6-2 or TRBV6-3 to TRBJ2-7; the match to TRBD1 covers 8 bases. This CDR3 is built from 16 residues. Germline V gene lookup returns CDR1 MNHEY and CDR2 SVGEGT. With V trimmed by 0 bases and J by 4 bases, 8 bases remained unmatched. As DNA, the CDR3 is TGTGCCAGCAGTTACTCGAGGGGGACAGGATCTTACGAGCAGTACTTC. Encoded protein: CASSYSRGTGSYEQYF.

The chain joins TRBV18 to TRBJ1-2; D perhaps matches TRBD1 (6 bases). Germline CDR1 and CDR2: KGHSH and LQKENI. V was clipped by 0 bases and J by 8 bases, with 16 bases between them. The CDR3 totals 15 residues. In DNA form, the CDR3 reads TGTGCCAGCTCACCACCTTCGGCACAGGGTGGAGGCTACACCTTC. Encoded protein: CASSPPSAQGGGYTF.

The table lists this clonotype with many counts. The chain couples TRBV12-3 or TRBV12-4 to TRBJ2-7; TRBD2 agrees at 13 bases. Germline trimming cut 8 bases from V and 6 bases from J; bases unmatched to any gene: 4. The CDR3 sequence is 13 residues long. The CDR3: CASGLAGDSEQYF. The CDR3 region has the DNA TGTGCCAGCGGACTAGCGGGAGATTCCGAGCAGTACTTC.

This clonotype was recorded many times. The chain is built from TRBV4-1 and TRBJ2-2; a weak D match, TRBD1 (6 bases). The CDR3 loop spans 15 amino acids. Trimming took off 1 base at V and 3 bases at J, with 9 bases between the two ends. Per germline, CDR1 MGHRA and CDR2 YSYEKL. DNA of the CDR3: TGCGCCAGCAGCCAAGCTACAGGGTACACCGGGGAGCTGTTTTTT. It translates to CASSQATGYTGELFF.

This clonotype has ten or more counts. The chain combines TRBV12-5 with TRBJ2-3; 8 bases are shared with TRBD2. Germline V gene lookup returns CDR1 LGHNT and CDR2 FRNRAP. The CDR3 is made up of 15 amino acids. V gave up 6 bases and J gave up 6 bases; unmatched junction bases: 11. For the CDR3, the DNA is TGTGCTAGTGGATCGGGACTTCCGGGAGGGGATACGCAGTATTTT. It is translated as CASGSGLPGGDTQYF.

This clonotype has a count of ten or more. The V gene is TRBV20-1, the J gene TRBJ2-5; 8 bases are shared with TRBD1. The CDR3 has 15 amino acids. With 6 bases clipped from V and 4 bases from J, the junction kept 13 bases outside the gene matches. CDR1 and CDR2 (germline): DFQATT, SNEGSKA (reference sequence). CDR3 residues: CSAVPGQGAAETQYF. The DNA of the CDR3 is TGCAGTGCCGTACCAGGGCAGGGGGCCGCAGAGACCCAGTACTTC.

Of note for this clonotype: This could be a read error, since a much larger clone is one nucleotide away. The V and J genes are TRBV28 and TRBJ2-5; 11 nucleotides line up with TRBD1. Per germline, CDR1 MDHEN and CDR2 SYDVKM. The CDR3 is 17 amino acids. J lost 1 base, V lost 4 bases, and 8 bases had no gene match. The CDR3 reads CASSSHWGQGGQETQYF. Here the CDR3 DNA reads TGTGCCAGCAGTTCCCATTGGGGACAGGGGGGCCAAGAGACCCAGTACTTC.

This clonotype was seen many times. One junction end does not reproduce the germline sequence, and a read error may be involved. This rearrangement joins TRBV29-1 to TRBJ2-7; 13 bases line up with TRBD2. The length of the CDR3 is 12 residues. Germline values: CDR1 SQVTM, CDR2 ANQGSEA. CDR3 sequence (DNA): TGCAGCGTTGACGGGACTAGCGGGGCGAGAGACTTC. The encoded protein is CSVDGTSGARDF.

This sequence joins TRBV7-3 and TRBJ1-5; unclear D gene. V was trimmed by 5 bases and J by 10 bases, leaving 21 bases between them. The CDR3 has 15 residues. The V gene's germline CDR1 is SGHTA and CDR2 FQGTGA. CDR3 bases: TGTGCCAGCAGCCCTATTTCAGTTATCAGTGGACCCCAGCATTTT. Translation: CASSPISVISGPQHF.

This clonotype was detected ten times or more. This chain joins TRBV3-1 and TRBJ1-2; 8 bases match TRBD1. This CDR3 has 13 residues. The ends lost 1 base at V and 8 bases at J; junction bases unmatched: 3. Germline lookup yields CDR1 LGHDT and CDR2 YNNKEL (reference sequence). The CDR3, as DNA: TGTGCCAGCAGCCAAGGGACAGGGTTCGGCTACACCTTC. Translated: CASSQGTGFGYTF.

Many counts were recorded for this clonotype. The chain joins TRBV28 to TRBJ1-2, with D perhaps TRBD1 (5 bases). CDR3 size: 13 residues. The V gene lost 2 bases and the J gene lost 7 bases, with 11 bases spanning the gap. Germline V gives CDR1 MDHEN, CDR2 SYDVKM. The CDR3 sequence is CASSLRGRTGYTF. CDR3 nucleotide sequence: TGTGCCAGCAGTTTAAGGGGAAGAACTGGCTACACCTTC.

This chain uses TRBV15 with TRBJ2-5; D is ambiguous. In germline, CDR1 is LNHNV, CDR2 YYDKDF (reference sequence). The CDR3 runs 14 residues. V gave up 2 bases and J gave up 5 bases, with 12 bases separating them. This CDR3 is CATSRPVGMETQYF. DNA for the CDR3: TGTGCCACCAGCAGACCCGTTGGTATGGAGACCCAGTACTTC.

This clonotype was seen at least ten times. The rearrangement joins TRBV6-1 to TRBJ2-7; no clear D. The CDR3 length is 10 residues. CDR1 MNHNS and CDR2 SASEGT come from the germline V gene. V was clipped by 10 bases and J by 4 bases, with 8 bases between them. The CDR3 DNA sequence: TGTGCCACTTGCCTTTACGAGCAGTACTTC. Protein: CATCLYEQYF.

This clonotype was seen just once. The CDR3 DNA follows: TGTGCCACCAGTGATGGACAGCGAAATCAGCCCCAGCATTTT. This codes for CATSDGQRNQPQHF. The chain combines TRBV24-1 with TRBJ1-5, with D perhaps TRBD1 (6 bases). The CDR3 is 14 amino acids. V was shortened by 3 bases and J by 4 bases, with 9 bases between the two germline ends. Germline V gene lookup returns CDR1 KGHDR and CDR2 SFDVKD.

This clonotype occurred a few times. This chain uses TRBV11-2 with TRBJ2-2, with 13 nucleotides matching TRBD2. This CDR3 spans 16 amino acids. J was trimmed by 7 bases and V by 7 bases; bases with no gene match: 9. Per germline, CDR1 SGHAT and CDR2 FQNNGV. The CDR3 sequence: CASTRLAGGLGGELFF. DNA of the CDR3: TGTGCCAGCACCCGACTAGCGGGAGGTCTCGGCGGGGAGCTGTTTTTT.

The sample holds many counts of this clonotype. The V gene is TRBV7-8, the J gene TRBJ2-3; D remains ambiguous. The CDR3 spans 12 residues. V lost 2 bases to trimming and J lost 6 bases, with 6 bases between them. The germline gives CDR1 SGHVS, CDR2 FQNEAQ. The CDR3 here is CASSLQRDTQYF. CDR3 sequence (DNA): TGTGCCAGCAGCTTACAACGGGATACGCAGTATTTT.